Included here is one T cell receptor (beta chain) sequence, with context. Germline V gives CDR1 MGHDK, CDR2 SYGVNS. This CDR3 has 14 amino acids. V lost 1 base and J lost 6; bases outside the gene matches: 3. This entry belongs to a study of blood T cells in healthy people across ages. Together with a sample-barcoded 5' primer, a J-beta primer mix was included in a second PCR lasting 7 to 11 cycles. One entry per CDR3 protein results from TCRdb running MiXCR on the 5' RACE reads. The sample shows about 690,000 distinct CDR3 sequences, about 43% of them seen only once. This clonotype was obtained from a man older than 75 in good health. J is TRBJ2-1 and V is TRBV25-1, with 7 bases aligning to TRBD2. The sample taken for sequencing was blood. CDR3 in amino acids: CASSELSSGNEQFF. The DNA of the CDR3 is TGTGCCAGCAGTGAATTATCTAGCGGCAATGAGCAGTTCTTC.